These T cell receptor beta chains were read from a single sample in a study of CD8+ T cells in alopecia areata. The assay was immunoSEQ multiplex PCR, and TCRdb's table has in-frame clones only and misses some. The data hold approximately 200,000 clones, with approximately 60% observed a single time. This specimen consisted of CD4+ T cells sorted from blood, obtained at week 4, from a patient treated with tofacitinib. These receptors were obtained from a human donor with alopecia areata. Both conserved end residues are trimmed from each CDR3.

V	J	length	CDR3
TRBV14	TRBJ1-1	13	ASSQEGVVNTEAF
TRBV7-9	TRBJ1-2	11	ASSLGGNYGYT
TRBV29-1	TRBJ2-1	13	SVERGGTGNNEQF
TRBV7-8	TRBJ1-2	10	ASSLVLDGYT
TRBV10-3	TRBJ2-7	9	AISYLEEQY
TRBV7-8	TRBJ1-1	14	ASSSPQGALLTEAF
TRBV13	TRBJ2-1	12	ASIPSGRKGEQF
TRBV30	TRBJ2-3	12	ATLRATSTDTQY
TRBV4-1	TRBJ2-7	13	ASSQRDQGHYEQY
TRBV25-1	TRBJ2-5	13	ASSDRTGYQETQY
TRBV4-2	TRBJ2-3	16	ASSQDIMGTDITDTQY
TRBV30	TRBJ2-3	12	AWSRGGRTDTQY
TRBV29-1	TRBJ2-3	10	SVDRAPDTQY
TRBV7-2	TRBJ1-2	13	ASSGQGYSNYGYT
TRBV20-1	TRBJ1-5	9	SAREGQPQH
TRBV19	TRBJ2-5	13	ASSIARDSGETQY
TRBV2	TRBJ1-5	11	ASTGLLDLPQH
TRBV29-1	TRBJ1-1	9	SGWLNTEAF
TRBV9	TRBJ2-5	11	ASSVRDKETQY
TRBV27	TRBJ2-5	13	ASSLSGGPPGTQY
TRBV5-4	TRBJ2-5	15	ASSSWEPLGRRETQY
TRBV7-9	TRBJ2-7	12	ASSPLGLPYEQY
TRBV27	TRBJ2-7	14	ASSFSQGRLPYEQY
TRBV6-6	TRBJ2-7	13	ASMWTGTGLREQY
TRBV19	TRBJ2-5	11	ASSIRAKETQY
TRBV6-1	TRBJ2-7	11	ASSLAGPYEQY
TRBV4-1	TRBJ2-3	16	ASSQEFVSKRGTDTQY
TRBV5-1	TRBJ2-3	12	ASSRGDQSDTQY
TRBV30	TRBJ2-7	11	AWSVRQPYEQY
TRBV5-4	TRBJ1-2	13	ASSPFDRGSHGYT
TRBV30	TRBJ2-5	10	ACRGAGETQY
TRBV27	TRBJ1-5	13	ASSLGQGLNQPQH
TRBV15	TRBJ1-2	14	ATSRNSPGRSYGYT
TRBV15	TRBJ2-1	11	ATARGPVGEQF
TRBV25-1	TRBJ2-2	13	ASSETRTNTGELF
TRBV29-1	TRBJ1-2	10	SAGDFNYGYT
TRBV15	TRBJ2-6	13	ATSRDMSGANVLT
TRBV21-1	TRBJ2-7	13	ASRTTSTGYHEQY
TRBV7-2	TRBJ1-2	11	ASRRGTALGYT
TRBV18	TRBJ2-1	10	ASSPEDNEQF
TRBV18	TRBJ2-5	11	ASSPQYQETQY
TRBV19	TRBJ1-3	14	ASTTGQVFSGNTIY
TRBV4-2	TRBJ2-1	12	ASSQSGQYNEQF
TRBV30	TRBJ1-2	13	AWTHEGQKGPGYT
TRBV29-1	TRBJ2-5	10	SDLTAGETQY
TRBV29-1	TRBJ1-2	10	SVEKANYGYT